The TCR beta chain under discussion was sequenced for a study of long-term antiretroviral therapy in people with HIV (dated 2022 in TCRdb). In the study overall: Collection of the earliest samples took place about a decade ahead of the 2015 WHO recommendation for immediate ART, at a time when ART was typically delayed until CD4 counts fell. The cohort contributed about 200 cryopreserved PBMC samples from 25 to 35 adults with confirmed HIV infection, collected serially over a mean of approximately six years (range 1-12). This retrospective serial study examined whether starting ART and sustained HIV suppression were associated with changes in the composition and diversity of the TRB repertoire in peripheral blood. No cross-contamination during QIAcube processing was shown when test extractions of a monoclonal T-cell line were performed alongside roughly 30 polyclonal samples. Among the 30 or so participants with HIV, eleven were female. Broad study findings and their caveats: At every time point, the repertoire was dominated by expanded TRB clones first identified before ART initiation, although this dominance fluctuated and, in many PLHIV, declined after ART. Since PBMC availability was limited, sequencing covered only the TCR beta chain, with no alpha chain pairing. Because pre-ART samples had limited cell numbers, profiling was done on unsorted PBMC rather than on sorted CD4+ and CD8+ T cells. A significant increase in TRB diversity was found to be associated with ART initiation, although TRB diversity was observed to remain significantly below that of transplant donor controls even after long-term ART. Samples dated from about 2003 to 2018, and the ART regimens used may be less effective than current ones. Narrower CDR3 length ranges were observed in HIV repertoires than in controls, and an antigen-experienced repertoire with only a slight naive shift after ART was suggested by the network structure. No data were available on ART adherence, viral resistance or therapy changes, limiting inferences about post-ART repertoire changes.

Participants were included only if at least one PBMC sample before ART initiation and at least two post-ART samples were available. All participants with HIV were treated in the United States of America. Before DNA extraction, cryopreserved samples of about 0.95-10 million PBMC were thawed and washed. At the time of the earliest PBMC sample, participants with HIV were aged between roughly 20 and 54 years. Per participant, PBMC samples came from 1-4 timepoints prior to ART initiation and 2-8 timepoints following ART initiation, for a median of 7 samples. Serial HIV viral load, CD4+ T-cell count, ART history and demographic data were obtained for every participant. Using a Qiagen kit on a QIAcube, genomic DNA was extracted from unsorted PBMC, with samples processed in batches of 12. V and J are truncated by 1 base and 3 bases respectively, leaving an intervening sequence of 13 bases. The germline V gene (reference sequence) provides CDR1 SGHNT and CDR2 YYREEE. The CDR3 goes from the cysteine to the phenylalanine over 15 residues. CDR3 DNA only is kept here, 45 bases in frame from base 1.

The immunoSEQ hsTCRB v3.0 assay was used at survey level resolution to sequence the TRB variable region. TRB sequencing targeted a depth of about 40,000-55,000 T-cell genomes per sample. An Illumina MiSeq with a v3 150-cycle kit was used to sequence the pooled TRB libraries. The study's own analysis went as follows. Repertoire analysis was run in R within a reproducible Nextflow workflow that covered QC, data transformation and analysis. LymphoSeq2, an R package for exploring AIRR-Seq data, was used to implement custom analyses. A handful of samples yielding fewer than 5000 total TRB sequences were excluded, leaving about 190 analyzed HIV repertoires. Among the 170 to 200 retained HIV repertoires, 55 to 65 were collected before ART initiation and 129 were collected after ART initiation. Repertoires were downsampled to 5000 TRB nucleotide sequences, with summary statistics averaged over 100 downsampling iterations. Only TRB sequences with CDR3 regions of at least seven amino acids were retained for analysis. Two measures captured diversity: a Shannon entropy-derived clonality score and the Gini coefficient. In the repertoire networks, any two of the top 5000 CDR3 amino acid sequences were linked whenever the two sequences differed by an edit distance of one. For TRB CDR3 amino acid sequences, GLIPH2 was used to predict antigen specificity groups and MHC restriction. To flag known CMV, EBV, HIV or tissue antigen associations, CDR3 amino acid sequences were matched against VDJdb and McPAS-TCR. Pre-ART, post-ART and control groups were compared with Wilcoxon signed-rank tests and Holm-Bonferroni correction. TCRdb's version of the immuneACCESS table is confined to in-frame rearrangements and falls short of the full clone set. An unresolved V gene accounts for under half of the shortfall where checked; the remainder is of unknown origin. V and J calls and clone size are as listed in that table; D and trimming were resolved from the DNA. This sample lists around 40,000 clones; approximately 86% were detected once. The ten most abundant clones make up around 5.1% of the sample.

This clone was observed a single time. Its antigen has not been determined. No much larger clonotype is one base removed from it; base qualities were not supplied. The chain links TRBV5-4 with TRBJ2-5; the D gene is tentatively TRBD1 or TRBD2, each matching 5 bases. This receptor was taken from a woman aged 50 to 60 with HIV. The specimen was unsorted PBMCs, collected 0.1 years before starting antiretroviral therapy. The CDR3 region reads CASSLPGALEETQYF. The DNA reads TGTGCCAGCAGCTTGCCCGGGGCCCTCGAAGAGACCCAGTACTTC.